This T cell receptor (beta chain) was documented in a study of siplizumab effects on memory and regulatory T cells. Study-wide findings and caveats: The authors could not assign a naive or memory phenotype to roughly 75-97% of proliferating CD4+ or CD8+ clones. Siplizumab brought about a significant reduction in alloreactive sequences traceable to unstimulated CD4+ memory cells. Memory cells seemed less diverse than naive T cells, which seemed major alloresponse contributors.

Some clones are missing from TCRdb's copy, which holds only in-frame ones; the method was immunoSEQ multiplex PCR. The profile covers approximately 100,000 clones, with around 92% appearing a single time and under 3% taken by the ten largest. Between the trimmed V and J ends, which lost 0 bases and 8 bases, there was a span of 7 bases. CDR3 length equals 11 residues. CDR1 is SQVTM and CDR2 is ANQGSEA in the germline V gene. As concerns this clone: Its antigen is currently unknown.

The clonotype was recovered from a human donor in good health. Some clones in this sample may be carry-over from other donors' samples. The genes are TRBV29-1 and TRBJ1-1, with unresolved D. The sequenced sample was CD4+ T cells sorted from blood. For the CDR3, the DNA is TGCAGCGTTGAAGAGGGTAGGGAAGCTTTCTTT. Translating gives CSVEEGREAFF.